Listed here are 19 T cell receptor beta chains from one sample, sequenced in a study of shared clonotypes between healthy human individuals. Only in-frame clones appear in the TCRdb table, and some are missing; sequencing was by immunoSEQ multiplex PCR. Of approximately 1,500,000 clones in the sample, roughly 96% are singletons; the top ten hold about 1%. The sequenced sample consisted of naive CD4+ T cells sorted from blood. Specified subset: CD45RA+ positively selected. The receptors here all came from a man aged 25-40 years in good health.

The chain recombines TRBV11-3 with TRBJ2-1, with unresolved D. V lost 4 bases, J lost 8 bases, and 15 bases lay in between. This CDR3 region has 14 residues. Germline CDR1 and CDR2: SGHNT and YENEEA. CDR3 DNA: TGTGCCAGCAGCTCCTCGGGTCAAAGCGATGAGCAGTTCTTC. As protein: CASSSSGQSDEQFF.

This chain links TRBV11-2 with TRBJ2-3; 7 nucleotides align to TRBD1. The CDR3 is 16 residues long. V trimming: 5 bases; J trimming: 2 bases; junction bases outside the gene matches: 10. Looked up from germline, CDR1 is SGHAT and CDR2 is FQNNGV. CDR3 sequence: CASSIRGPHITDTQYF. The CDR3 DNA sequence: TGTGCCAGCAGCATTAGGGGGCCTCATATCACAGATACGCAGTATTTT.

The J gene is TRBJ1-2, the V gene TRBV6-5; unclear D gene. V was pared by 0 bases and J by 3 bases, with 5 bases between. The CDR3 sequence is 13 residues long. CDR1 and CDR2 (germline): MNHEY, SVGAGI. In DNA, the CDR3 is TGTGCCAGCAGTTACTCGCACGACTATGGCTACACCTTC. The encoded protein is CASSYSHDYGYTF.

The chain couples TRBV12-5 to TRBJ1-2, with a possible D match to TRBD1 (5 bases). Trimming took 0 bases from V and 4 from J, leaving 15 bases between them. CDR1 and CDR2 (germline): LGHNT, FRNRAP. The length of the CDR3 is 16 residues. The CDR3 reads CASGLVTGRAVYGYTF. DNA of the CDR3: TGTGCTAGTGGTTTGGTAACCGGCAGGGCGGTCTATGGCTACACCTTC.

The chain links TRBV5-6 to TRBJ2-7, with D tentatively TRBD1 or TRBD2 (5 bases each). The CDR3 contains 15 residues. Germline lookup yields CDR1 SGHDT and CDR2 YYEEEE. Trimming left V 4 bases short and J 4 bases short, with 18 bases between. For the CDR3, the DNA is TGTGCCAGCAGCCCGGTTCGTGGTGGGGGATACGAGCAGTACTTC. Amino acids: CASSPVRGGGYEQYF. Variable domain in full (rest from reference TRBV5-6 and TRBJ2-7): DAGVTQSPTHLIKTRGQQVTLRCSPKSGHDTVSWYQQALGQGPQFIFQYYEEEERQRGNFPDRFSGHQFPNYSSELNVNALLLGDSALYLCASSPVRGGGYEQYFGPGTRLTVT.

The chain has TRBV29-1 and TRBJ2-5; 9 bases are shared with TRBD1. Germline CDR1 is SQVTM and CDR2 is ANQGSEA. J lost 0 bases, V lost 4 bases, and 3 bases had no gene match. The CDR3 has 14 amino acids. The CDR3, as DNA: TGCAGCGTTGGGAGGGACAGGGACCAAGAGACCCAGTACTTC. Translated, it gives CSVGRDRDQETQYF.

The chain recombines TRBV5-5 with TRBJ2-7, with D perhaps being TRBD1 or TRBD2 (5 bases each). Deletions cut 0 bases from V and 4 bases from J, with 14 bases between. CDR3 length: 15 residues. The germline V gene encodes CDR1 SGHKS and CDR2 YYEKEE (reference sequence). CDR3 amino acids: CASSLGSGRRYEQYF. The CDR3 DNA reads TGTGCCAGCAGCTTGGGGTCGGGACGGAGATACGAGCAGTACTTC. Filled out from reference TRBV5-5 and TRBJ2-7, the complete variable domain reads DAGVTQSPTHLIKTRGQQVTLRCSPISGHKSVSWYQQVLGQGPQFIFQYYEKEERGRGNFPDRFSARQFPNYSSELNVNALLLGDSALYLCASSLGSGRRYEQYFGPGTRLTVT.

The chain is built from TRBV6-1 and TRBJ1-2; D call uncertain. V lost 1 base and J lost 1, with 1 base in between. The germline V gene encodes CDR1 MNHNS and CDR2 SASEGT. The CDR3 covers 12 residues. CDR3 protein: CASSEGNYGYTF. DNA for the CDR3: TGTGCCAGCAGTGAAGGTAACTATGGCTACACCTTC.

Notes on this clone: Other DNA variants within this sample encode the same CDR3. The chain has TRBV5-1 and TRBJ2-5, with 8 bases that match TRBD2. Germline lookup yields CDR1 SGHRS and CDR2 YFSETQ. V was pared by 7 bases and J by 1 base, with 6 bases of the junction left unmatched. The CDR3 has 14 residues. CDR3 DNA sequence: TGCGCCAGCCGACCGGGGGGGTTCCAAGAGACCCAGTACTTC. It translates to CASRPGGFQETQYF.

This sequence joins TRBV5-1 and TRBJ2-3, with 8 bases fitting TRBD1. Germline CDR1 is SGHRS and CDR2 is YFSETQ. There are 16 residues in the CDR3. Trimming cost V 2 bases and J 4 bases; bases outside gene matches: 9. The DNA for the CDR3 is TGCGCCAGCAGCTTTGGGTCTGGGACAGGAGCAGATACGCAGTATTTT. Translation: CASSFGSGTGADTQYF.

To note about this clone: Other DNA sequences in the same sample also yield this CDR3. The chain joins TRBV20-1 to TRBJ2-7; no firm D call. Germline values: CDR1 DFQATT, CDR2 SNEGSKA (reference sequence). The V end lost 1 base, the J end lost 5 bases, and 6 bases lay between the germline ends. CDR3 length equals 11 residues. CDR3 protein: CSARVLNEQYF. In nucleotides, the CDR3 is TGCAGTGCTAGAGTCCTCAACGAGCAGTACTTC.

In DNA form, the CDR3 reads TGTGCCAGCAGTTCCGCCAGTACTGCAACTAATGAAAAACTGTTTTTT. Amino acid sequence: CASSSASTATNEKLFF. The V gene is TRBV6-5, the J gene TRBJ1-4; the D is unclear. Looked up from germline, CDR1 is MNHEY and CDR2 is SVGAGI. Trimming left V 4 bases short and J 0 bases short, with 12 bases between. CDR3 length equals 16 residues.

The V call is TRBV10-2, the J call TRBJ2-7, with D maybe TRBD2 (6 bases). The CDR3 totals 16 residues. V was cut by 2 bases and J by 2 bases, with 16 bases left in between. Germline lookup yields CDR1 WSHSY and CDR2 SAAADI. CDR3 bases: TGCGCCAGCAGTGAGAGGTTAGGGACTCGCCCCTACGAGCAGTACTTC. This encodes CASSERLGTRPYEQYF.

Only one count was recorded for this clone. The chain has TRBV30 and TRBJ2-1; perhaps TRBD2 as D (5 bases). Germline assignment: CDR1 GTSNPN and CDR2 SVGIG (reference sequence). The germline V and J ends were trimmed by 5 bases and 6 bases, with 23 bases remaining between them. The CDR3 has 16 residues. The CDR3 DNA reads as TGTGCCTGGCTCTGCCCGAGGCAAGCGGACTGCAATGAGCAGTTCTTC. Translating it yields CAWLCPRQADCNEQFF.

V and J are TRBV30 and TRBJ1-5; 7 bases are shared with TRBD1. The CDR3 sequence is 13 residues long. The ends lost 4 bases at V and 5 bases at J; junction bases unmatched: 5. Germline lookup yields CDR1 GTSNPN and CDR2 SVGIG (reference sequence). The CDR3 coding sequence is TGTGCCTGGAATCAGGGGGGCGATCAGCCCCAGCATTTT. It is translated as CAWNQGGDQPQHF.

This rearrangement joins TRBV27 to TRBJ1-1, with D uncertain. CDR1 MNHEY and CDR2 SMNVEV come from the germline V gene (reference sequence). Trimming cost V 4 bases and J 4 bases, with 7 bases left between them. The CDR3 covers 12 residues. CDR3 sequence (DNA): TGTGCCAGCAGTTCTAGCGGCACTGAAGCTTTCTTT. This codes for CASSSSGTEAFF.

The chain employs TRBV6-6 and TRBJ1-4; D unclear. The CDR3 runs 13 residues. Germline assignment: CDR1 MNHNY and CDR2 SVGAGI (reference sequence). Trimming stripped 0 bases from V and 5 bases from J, with 4 bases between. CDR3 sequence: CASSYSPNEKLFF. For the CDR3, the DNA is TGTGCCAGCAGTTACTCGCCGAATGAAAAACTGTTTTTT.

The table lists this clone with a count of one. This chain uses TRBV29-1 with TRBJ2-3; D unresolved. There are 14 residues in the CDR3. Germline loops: CDR1 SQVTM, CDR2 ANQGSEA. V shed 3 bases and J shed 2 bases, with 12 bases lying between them. The CDR3, as DNA: TGCAGCGTTGACTTAGGCCACCCCACAGATACGCAGTATTTT. The encoded protein is CSVDLGHPTDTQYF.

This chain joins TRBV6-1 and TRBJ2-3, with D tentatively TRBD1 or TRBD2 (5 bases each). Trimming took off 4 bases at V and 2 bases at J, with 22 bases between the two ends. From germline, CDR1 is MNHNS and CDR2 SASEGT. The CDR3 loop spans 18 amino acids. The CDR3 spells CASSAGLVGGVYTDTQYF. CDR3 bases: TGTGCCAGCAGTGCTGGGTTAGTTGGGGGAGTCTACACAGATACGCAGTATTTT.